Each of the 17 T cell receptor beta chains below was sequenced from the same sample in a study of cytomegalovirus exposure and HLA in healthy donors. This PCR relied on a set of 60 Vbeta primers and 13 Jbeta primers. TCRdb keeps only in-frame clones here, not all; method: immunoSEQ multiplex PCR. The table records roughly 160,000 clones, roughly 79% of them present only once. Sequenced input: PBMCs. Receptors originate from a man between 25 and 39 years old in good health and CMV-seronegative.

V usage is TRBV28 and J usage is TRBJ2-7; 11 nucleotides match TRBD2. After removal of 7 bases from V and 7 bases from J, the junction contained 18 bases not matched to a gene. Germline lookup yields CDR1 MDHEN and CDR2 SYDVKM. The CDR3 spans 17 residues. The CDR3 sequence is CASTPVASGGYRDEQYF. The DNA of the CDR3 is TGTGCCAGCACTCCTGTGGCTAGCGGGGGGTACAGAGATGAGCAGTACTTC.

The V and J genes are TRBV21-1 and TRBJ2-1; TRBD1 was called by the table and not checked on the DNA. TRBV21-1 is a recognized pseudogene. The CDR3 loop spans 16 amino acids. CDR3 in amino acids: CAGLRRRDRHYNEQFF. The CDR3 DNA is TGTGCCGGATTACGTAGGCGTGACAGACATTACAATGAGCAGTTCTTC.

The J gene is TRBJ2-2, the V gene TRBV12-5; possibly TRBD1 for D (5 bases). The CDR3 length is 14 residues. V was pared by 7 bases and J by 1 base, with 10 bases between. Germline V gives CDR1 LGHNT, CDR2 FRNRAP. The CDR3 sequence is CASARQGNTGELFF. As DNA, the CDR3 is TGTGCTAGTGCGCGCCAGGGGAACACCGGGGAGCTGTTTTTT.

The V and J genes are TRBV9 and TRBJ1-4, with TRBD1 identical over 7 bases. Germline values: CDR1 SGDLS, CDR2 YYNGEE. This CDR3 contains 16 residues. V dropped 4 bases and J dropped 4; count of bases not matched to a gene: 10. The CDR3 nucleotides are TGTGCCAGCAGCTCAGGACAGGCTCTCAATAATGAAAAACTGTTTTTT. Translated, it gives CASSSGQALNNEKLFF.

V is TRBV6-1 and J is TRBJ2-7; possible D gene TRBD1, 6 bases. V lost 11 bases, J lost 2 bases, and 19 bases lay in between. The length of the CDR3 is 14 residues. Germline V gives CDR1 MNHNS, CDR2 SASEGT. The CDR3 loop reads CAGGTNRAAYEQYF. CDR3 nucleotides: TGTGCCGGAGGCACGAACAGGGCGGCCTACGAGCAGTACTTC.

The J gene is TRBJ1-4, the V gene TRBV7-9; 8 nucleotides agree with TRBD1. The germline gives CDR1 SEHNR, CDR2 FQNEAQ (reference sequence). CDR3 length: 14 residues. V gave up 3 bases and J gave up 7 bases; unmatched junction bases: 4. CDR3 in DNA: TGTGCCAGCAGCTTGGCAGGGGGCAGTGAAAAACTGTTTTTT. Its translation is CASSLAGGSEKLFF.

The chain recombines TRBV13 with TRBJ2-3; D perhaps matches TRBD2 (5 bases). Germline V lookup: CDR1 PRHDT, CDR2 FYEKMQ (reference sequence). The CDR3 runs to 15 residues. V was pared by 4 bases and J by 2 bases, with 13 bases between. CDR3 sequence (DNA): TGTGCCAGCAGCTCATTGCAGCGGTACACAGATACGCAGTATTTT. It translates to CASSSLQRYTDTQYF.

In nucleotides, the CDR3 is TGTGCCAGCAGTTACTGGCGGGGGGACAGGGGGCTTGGCTACACCTTC. Amino acids: CASSYWRGDRGLGYTF. The chain links TRBV6-5 to TRBJ1-2; 12 bases are a match to TRBD1. This CDR3 is 16 amino acids long. V dropped 1 base and J dropped 7; count of bases not matched to a gene: 7. In germline, CDR1 is MNHEY, CDR2 SVGAGI.

The chain carries TRBV7-9 and TRBJ2-6; TRBD2 is a possible D gene (5 bases). The CDR3 is 15 residues long. CDR1 is SEHNR and CDR2 is FQNEAQ in the germline V gene (reference sequence). The V and J ends lost 5 bases and 0 bases respectively, with 8 bases between them. CDR3 DNA: TGTGCCAGCAGCCCGAGGGCCTCTGGGGCCAACGTCCTGACTTTC. Its translation: CASSPRASGANVLTF.

The V call is TRBV10-3, the J call TRBJ1-5, with D perhaps TRBD1 (6 bases). This CDR3 comprises 15 residues. Per the germline V gene, CDR1 is ENHRY and CDR2 is SYGVKD. V lost 10 bases to trimming and J lost 4 bases, with 20 bases between them. As DNA, the CDR3 is TGTGCCACAACACCCGGGCAGGGGCAGAATCAGCCCCAGCATTTT. This gives the protein CATTPGQGQNQPQHF.

The chain is built from TRBV5-5 and TRBJ1-3; 7 nucleotides match TRBD1. CDR3 length: 15 amino acids. With 3 bases clipped from V and 3 bases from J, the junction kept 6 bases outside the gene matches. Germline V gives CDR1 SGHKS, CDR2 YYEKEE (reference sequence). The CDR3 is CASSSYRDSGNTIYF. The CDR3 DNA is TGTGCCAGCAGCTCATACCGGGACAGTGGAAACACCATATATTTT.

The chain uses TRBV5-4 and TRBJ2-7; D is perhaps TRBD2 (6 bases). The CDR3 is 15 amino acids. Trimming left V 4 bases short and J 0 bases short, with 14 bases between. Germline V CDR1 and CDR2: SGHNT, YYREEE (reference sequence). The CDR3 DNA reads as TGTGCCAGCAGCATCGGGACTCCGAGCTCCTACGAGCAGTACTTC. Its protein is CASSIGTPSSYEQYF.

This rearrangement joins TRBV5-4 to TRBJ1-6; the match to TRBD1 covers 10 bases. CDR1 and CDR2 (germline): SGHNT, YYREEE (reference sequence). J was trimmed by 5 bases and V by 1 base; bases with no gene match: 9. This CDR3 is 18 amino acids long. CDR3 sequence: CASSLPPPGQGDNSPLHF. The DNA of the CDR3 is TGTGCCAGCAGCTTGCCCCCTCCTGGACAGGGGGATAATTCACCCCTCCACTTT.

The rearrangement uses TRBV5-1 and TRBJ2-7, with D perhaps matching TRBD1 (5 bases). The length of the CDR3 is 16 residues. Trimming cost V 0 bases and J 0 bases, with 13 bases left between them. Germline V gene data show CDR1 as SGHRS and CDR2 as YFSETQ. CDR3 amino acids: CASSLVPLDNSYEQYF. The CDR3 DNA reads TGCGCCAGCAGCTTGGTCCCCTTGGACAACTCCTACGAGCAGTACTTC. Full variable domain (remainder filled in from reference TRBV5-1 and TRBJ2-7): KAGVTQTPRYLIKTRGQQVTLSCSPISGHRSVSWYQQTPGQGLQFLFEYFSETQRNKGNFPGRFSGRQFSNSRSEMNVSTLELGDSALYLCASSLVPLDNSYEQYFGPGTRLTVT.

The chain joins TRBV18 to TRBJ1-5, with D unclear. Per the germline V gene, CDR1 is KGHSH and CDR2 is LQKENI. V was shortened by 0 bases and J by 0 bases, with 9 bases between the two germline ends. CDR3 length equals 16 residues. The CDR3 nucleotides are TGTGCCAGCTCACCACCGTCGCGGGATAGCAATCAGCCCCAGCATTTT. Translated, it gives CASSPPSRDSNQPQHF.

This clone came up a few times. CDR3 loop: CASSFPPIGANVLTF. The CDR3, as DNA: TGTGCCAGCAGTTTTCCCCCCATTGGGGCCAACGTCCTGACTTTC. This rearrangement joins TRBV6-5 to TRBJ2-6; D is ambiguous. V was pared by 4 bases and J by 3 bases, with 10 bases between. The CDR3 length is 15 residues. Germline V lookup: CDR1 MNHEY, CDR2 SVGAGI.

The rearrangement links TRBV5-1 to TRBJ2-3; TRBD1 might be the D (6 bases). CDR3 length equals 16 residues. Germline V gene lookup returns CDR1 SGHRS and CDR2 YFSETQ. V lost 4 bases and J lost 3, with 18 bases in between. DNA of the CDR3: TGCGCCAGCAGCCCAGGGGCCCTGGCGGCGACAGATACGCAGTATTTT. Translation: CASSPGALAATDTQYF.